This T cell receptor beta chain was captured by sequencing in a study of graft-versus-host responses after intestinal transplantation. Study-level information: Tacrolimus and steroids were given for three to four years to all recipients after anti-thymocyte globulin induction. Study-wide results and caveats: Some patients had graft-donor T cell macrochimerism, and their allografts showed high graft-versus-host to host-versus-graft clonal ratios. Among recipient marrow samples, GvH clones were found; some appeared first in ileum or blood. Early post-transplant declines in HvG were associated with peak levels of circulating GvH clones.

With regard to this clone: As yet, its antigen is unknown.

With 5 bases removed from V and 3 bases from J, the gap between germline ends came to 6 bases. Germline assignment: CDR1 MNHEY and CDR2 SVGAGI. The CDR3 totals 12 residues. The table came from immunoSEQ multiplex PCR; TCRdb's copy has only in-frame clones and leaves some out. This sample yields more than 10,000 clones, of which over 85% are seen a single time; less than 5.5% belongs to the top ten. The chain uses TRBV6-5 and TRBJ2-3; the D is unclear. Sequenced material: PBMCs, taken roughly 1,000 days after intestinal transplantation. This TCR came from a human patient who received an intestinal transplant, so some T cells may come from the graft donor. The CDR3 DNA is TGTGCCAGCAGTGGCCGGACAGATACGCAGTATTTT. Translation gives CASSGRTDTQYF.